A single sample gave rise to the 12 T cell receptor beta chains below, sequenced in a study of shared clonotypes between healthy human individuals. The protocol was immunoSEQ multiplex PCR, while the TCRdb copy is restricted to in-frame clones and leaves out a portion. This sample has 2 million to 2.5 million clones, with approximately 90% found just once. Sequenced sample: naive CD4+ T cells from PBMCs. The subset was: CD45RA+ positively selected. The receptors were sampled from a man between 18 and 35 years old in good health. Some clones in this sample may be carry-over from other donors' samples.

As to this clone: This CDR3 is also generated by other DNA sequences in the sample. This chain links TRBV18 with TRBJ2-1; D ambiguous. This CDR3 comprises 16 residues. Germline V CDR1 and CDR2: KGHSH, LQKENI. Trimming left V 0 bases short and J 0 bases short, with 9 bases between. As DNA, the CDR3 is TGTGCCAGCTCACCACCTAGCTCCCGCTCCTACAATGAGCAGTTCTTC. Its protein product is CASSPPSSRSYNEQFF.

The chain joins TRBV28 to TRBJ1-1; possibly TRBD1 for D (6 bases). CDR1 and CDR2 (germline): MDHEN, SYDVKM. CDR3 length: 14 amino acids. Trimming stripped 6 bases from V and 4 bases from J, with 15 bases between. The CDR3 reads CASRVPLTGTEAFF. The CDR3 DNA reads as TGTGCCAGCAGAGTACCCCTGACAGGCACTGAAGCTTTCTTT.

This clone has just a few counts. This rearrangement joins TRBV5-4 to TRBJ2-7; perhaps TRBD1 as D (6 bases). The CDR3 has 14 amino acids. Per the germline V gene, CDR1 is SGHNT and CDR2 is YYREEE (reference sequence). V lost 1 base and J lost 5, with 13 bases in between. CDR3 nucleotide sequence: TGTGCCAGCAGCTTGCGGCCAGGGGTGAACGAGCAGTACTTC. Translating gives CASSLRPGVNEQYF.

V is TRBV29-1 and J is TRBJ2-1, with D unresolved. Germline V lookup: CDR1 SQVTM, CDR2 ANQGSEA. V was cut by 7 bases and J by 6 bases, with 13 bases left in between. The CDR3 contains 12 residues. CDR3 nucleotide sequence: TGCAGCGGATGGGATTTCTTCAATGAGCAGTTCTTC. Translation: CSGWDFFNEQFF.

The V gene is TRBV4-2, the J gene TRBJ1-3; unclear D gene. V was pared by 1 base and J by 4 bases, with 14 bases between. Germline CDR1 LGHNA, CDR2 YNFKEQ. The CDR3 extends over 16 amino acids. The DNA of the CDR3 is TGTGCCAGCAGCCAAGGTCCTAGGCTGGGCGGAAACACCATATATTTT. Translating gives CASSQGPRLGGNTIYF.

The genes are TRBV7-2 and TRBJ2-1; the D is unclear. Trimming stripped 6 bases from V and 7 bases from J, with 16 bases between. The CDR3 is 14 residues long. Germline V lookup: CDR1 SGHTA, CDR2 FQGNSA. In DNA form, the CDR3 reads TGTGCCAGCAGATTTCCGGGCCTCGGAAATGAGCAGTTCTTC. Translating gives CASRFPGLGNEQFF. The variable domain in full, with the rest retrieved from reference TRBV7-2 and TRBJ2-1, is GAGVSQSPSNKVTEKGKDVELRCDPISGHTALYWYRQSLGQGLEFLIYFQGNSAPDKSGLPSDRFSAERTGGSVSTLTIQRTQQEDSAVYLCASRFPGLGNEQFFGPGTRLTVL.

Concerning this clone itself: Other DNA sequences within the sample encode an identical CDR3. The chain uses TRBV9 and TRBJ2-7, with D possibly being TRBD1 or TRBD2 (5 bases each). Germline CDR1 and CDR2: SGDLS and YYNGEE. This CDR3 is built from 15 residues. The germline V and J ends were trimmed by 0 bases and 0 bases, with 10 bases remaining between them. CDR3 nucleotide sequence: TGTGCCAGCAGCGTAGCTGGGGGAAGCTCCTACGAGCAGTACTTC. Protein sequence: CASSVAGGSSYEQYF. Drawing the rest from reference TRBV9 and TRBJ2-7, the complete variable domain is DSGVTQTPKHLITATGQRVTLRCSPRSGDLSVYWYQQSLDQGLQFLIQYYNGEERAKGNILERFSAQQFPDLHSELNLSSLELGDSALYFCASSVAGGSSYEQYFGPGTRLTVT.

The rearrangement links TRBV5-4 to TRBJ2-1; the match to TRBD2 covers 10 bases. The ends lost 6 bases at V and 3 bases at J; junction bases unmatched: 9. Germline V gives CDR1 SGHNT, CDR2 YYREEE (reference sequence). The CDR3 is 16 residues long. This CDR3 reads CASIRSRTSGYNEQFF. The CDR3 nucleotides are TGTGCCAGCATAAGGTCCCGGACTAGCGGCTACAATGAGCAGTTCTTC.

The genes are TRBV7-3 and TRBJ2-7; D tentatively reads TRBD1 or TRBD2 (5 bases each). V lost 5 bases and J 1 base, leaving 12 bases between the germline ends. CDR1 is SGHTA, CDR2 FQGTGA, per germline. This CDR3 contains 14 residues. The CDR3 coding sequence is TGTGCCAGCAGCCGGGACGGTGGTTCCTACGAGCAGTACTTC. This sequence encodes CASSRDGGSYEQYF.

The chain links TRBV9 to TRBJ1-2, with D possibly matching TRBD1 (5 bases). The V gene's germline CDR1 is SGDLS and CDR2 YYNGEE. V was pared by 0 bases and J by 2 bases, with 8 bases between. The CDR3 is 14 residues long. The CDR3: CASSVAKGNYGYTF. The CDR3 region has the DNA TGTGCCAGCAGCGTAGCTAAGGGGAACTATGGCTACACCTTC. The variable domain in full, with the rest retrieved from reference TRBV9 and TRBJ1-2, is DSGVTQTPKHLITATGQRVTLRCSPRSGDLSVYWYQQSLDQGLQFLIQYYNGEERAKGNILERFSAQQFPDLHSELNLSSLELGDSALYFCASSVAKGNYGYTFGSGTRLTVV.

The V and J genes are TRBV7-2 and TRBJ2-3, with 8 nucleotides matching TRBD2. CDR3 size: 14 residues. V trimming: 4 bases; J trimming: 5 bases; junction bases outside the gene matches: 5. Germline V CDR1 and CDR2: SGHTA, FQGNSA. The CDR3 protein is CASSWGSGGDTQYF. Written as DNA, the CDR3 is TGTGCCAGCAGCTGGGGGAGCGGGGGAGATACGCAGTATTTT.

J is TRBJ1-3 and V is TRBV7-2; D not resolved. The CDR3 covers 16 residues. Germline-derived CDR1 and CDR2 are SGHTA and FQGNSA. V was pared by 2 bases and J by 0 bases, with 11 bases between. DNA for the CDR3: TGTGCCAGCAGCTTAAACGGTGTCTTCTCTGGAAACACCATATATTTT. Protein sequence: CASSLNGVFSGNTIYF. Full variable domain (rest looked up from reference TRBV7-2 and TRBJ1-3): GAGVSQSPSNKVTEKGKDVELRCDPISGHTALYWYRQSLGQGLEFLIYFQGNSAPDKSGLPSDRFSAERTGGSVSTLTIQRTQQEDSAVYLCASSLNGVFSGNTIYFGEGSWLTVV.